This T cell receptor beta chain came from a study of T-cell memory formation after mild COVID-19. Study-level information: TCR clusters were mostly confined to one donor each. Study-wide findings and caveats: Balance between CD4 and CD8 was seen in clones contracting day 15 to 85, and a CD4+ lean was seen in later expanders. Some clones that responded turned up in pre-infection memory, which suggests that cross-reactive memory joined in.

On this clonotype: Its target is unknown.

A single record per CDR3 protein comes from TCRdb applying MiXCR to the 5' RACE reads. The table lists 350,000 to 550,000 distinct CDR3 sequences, roughly 17% of them singletons. CDR1 is SEHNR, CDR2 FQNEAQ, per germline (reference sequence). V was clipped by 5 bases and J by 0 bases, with 13 bases between them. This CDR3 comprises 15 residues. The chain couples TRBV7-9 to TRBJ2-5, with D unresolved. This TCR was sampled from a man aged 18-30 years who had mild COVID-19 (a few samples of this study predate the infection). Cell type and time point are not known. The sample taken for sequencing was PBMCs or a T cell subset sorted from them (not recorded which). In nucleotides, the CDR3 is TGTGCCAGCAGCCCCCCAAGTTCGTACCAAGAGACCCAGTACTTC. This translates into CASSPPSSYQETQYF.